Below are 23 T cell receptor beta chains sequenced from a single sample in a study of blood T cell repertoires in COVID-19. Measured with immunoSEQ multiplex PCR; TCRdb has only the in-frame clones, and not every one. The sample has a few hundred thousand clones, around nine tenths seen once. Sequencing was performed on peripheral blood. The receptors come from a man between 60 and 75 years old who had recovered from COVID-19.

The chain links TRBV10-1 to TRBJ2-7; a possible D gene is TRBD2 (5 bases). The ends were cut back, 3 bases at V and 6 bases at J, with 15 bases in the middle. CDR3 length: 14 amino acids. Germline loops: CDR1 WNHNN, CDR2 SYGVQD (reference sequence). CDR3 sequence: CASSDGGTEAEQYF. In DNA, the CDR3 is TGCGCCAGCAGTGATGGAGGAACAGAGGCCGAGCAGTACTTC.

This clone was seen a handful of times. V gene TRBV12-3 or TRBV12-4 combines with J gene TRBJ1-2, with D tentatively TRBD1 (6 bases). The CDR3 sequence is 13 residues long. Trimming removed 3 bases from V and 7 bases from J, with 12 bases in between. This CDR3 is CASSLGAKSGYTF. The CDR3 DNA is TGTGCCAGCAGTTTGGGGGCCAAGAGTGGCTACACCTTC.

The chain has TRBV3-1 (or the pseudogene TRBV3-2) and TRBJ2-1; tentative D call: TRBD1 (7 bases). The germline V and J ends were trimmed by 8 bases and 9 bases, with 17 bases remaining between them. Germline V gene data show CDR1 as LGHDT and CDR2 as YNNKEL (reference sequence). The CDR3 runs 13 residues. DNA of the CDR3: TGTGCCAGCCAACCAGGAGGGGGCAGTGAGCAGTTCTTC. It yields the protein CASQPGGGSEQFF.

This clone was recorded a few times. The V gene is TRBV12-3 or TRBV12-4, the J gene TRBJ2-7; no clear D. The length of the CDR3 is 13 residues. V shed 3 bases and J shed 5 bases, with 11 bases lying between them. CDR3 sequence reads: CASSFPNNDEQYF. Written as DNA, the CDR3 is TGTGCCAGCAGTTTTCCCAACAACGACGAGCAGTACTTC.

The sample holds one count of this clone. The gene calls are TRBV10-2 and TRBJ1-1; 9 bases are a match to TRBD1. CDR1 and CDR2 from the germline V gene are WSHSY and SAAADI. The CDR3 length is 13 residues. The trim removed 10 bases at V and 3 bases at J, leaving 6 bases unmatched. The CDR3 DNA follows: TGCGCCACCACTGACAGGGGGGACACTGAAGCTTTCTTT. Translated: CATTDRGDTEAFF.

The chain has TRBV5-1 and TRBJ2-5; 7 positions match TRBD2. Germline loops: CDR1 SGHRS, CDR2 YFSETQ. The CDR3 sequence is 15 residues long. V shed 6 bases and J 2 bases; nucleotides not matched to a gene: 10. The CDR3 DNA sequence: TGCGCCAGCACTAGCGGCAGGGCCACTCAAGAGACCCAGTACTTC. This gives the protein CASTSGRATQETQYF.

The V call is TRBV27, the J call TRBJ2-2; TRBD2 aligns across 10 bases. The germline CDR1 and CDR2 sequences are MNHEY and SMNVEV (reference sequence). Trimming at V came to 3 bases and at J to 3 bases, leaving 7 bases not matched to a gene. The CDR3 spans 17 residues. The DNA for the CDR3 is TGTGCCAGCAGTTTTAAGCTAGCGGGAGTCGACACCGGGGAGCTGTTTTTT. It encodes CASSFKLAGVDTGELFF.

This clone was counted only a few times. The chain uses TRBV7-9 and TRBJ2-5, with D hard to call. The CDR3 has 13 amino acids. CDR1 and CDR2 (germline): SEHNR, FQNEAQ (reference sequence). V lost 7 bases and J 4 bases, leaving 13 bases between the germline ends. In nucleotides, the CDR3 is TGTGCCAGCACCAGTCCGCAGGCAGAGACCCAGTACTTC. Translation: CASTSPQAETQYF.

The rearrangement joins TRBV3-1 (or the pseudogene TRBV3-2) to TRBJ1-2, with 8 bases matching TRBD1. With 4 bases clipped from V and 3 bases from J, the junction kept 7 bases outside the gene matches. This CDR3 region has 15 residues. Germline CDR1 is LGHDT and CDR2 is YNNKEL (reference sequence). The DNA for the CDR3 is TGTGCCAGCAGCCCGACCTCGACAGGGGACTATGGCTACACCTTC. Translating it yields CASSPTSTGDYGYTF.

The gene calls are TRBV4-3 and TRBJ2-3, with D possibly TRBD2 on 7 matching bases. The CDR3 totals 16 residues. Germline loops: CDR1 LGHNA, CDR2 YSLEER. V was trimmed by 4 bases and J by 4 bases, leaving 18 bases between them. As DNA, the CDR3 is TGCGCCAGCAGCCCCACCCCCGGAGGGGGGGCAGATACGCAGTATTTT. Its translation is CASSPTPGGGADTQYF.

The chain combines TRBV5-1 with TRBJ2-6, with 9 bases that match TRBD2. The ends lost 9 bases at V and 4 bases at J; junction bases unmatched: 11. Germline V gene sequence: CDR1 SGHRS, CDR2 YFSETQ. This CDR3 has 16 amino acids. CDR3 in amino acids: CATKALAGGGANVLTF. The CDR3 DNA follows: TGCGCCACTAAGGCACTAGCGGGCGGGGGGGCCAACGTCCTGACTTTC.

V and J are TRBV5-4 and TRBJ2-2, with TRBD2 matching 10 bases. Trimming at V came to 4 bases and at J to 5 bases, leaving 5 bases not matched to a gene. The CDR3 is 15 amino acids. Germline CDR1 and CDR2: SGHNT and YYREEE (reference sequence). For the CDR3, the DNA is TGTGCCAGCAGCGAGCGGGGGGGCCGGACCGGGGAGCTGTTTTTT. It encodes CASSERGGRTGELFF.

This chain's CDR3 is CASSSIAGSSYEQYF. As DNA, the CDR3 is TGTGCCAGCAGTTCGATAGCGGGGAGCTCCTACGAGCAGTACTTC. The V call is TRBV28, the J call TRBJ2-7; 8 bases are shared with TRBD2. Germline V lookup: CDR1 MDHEN, CDR2 SYDVKM. This CDR3 contains 15 residues. The ends lost 4 bases at V and 0 bases at J; junction bases unmatched: 5.

The CDR3 sequence is CASSDAQSYGYTF. CDR3 bases: TGTGCCAGCAGTGACGCACAGTCTTATGGCTACACCTTC. The V and J genes are TRBV2 and TRBJ1-2, with unresolved D. Deletions cut 3 bases from V and 5 bases from J, with 10 bases between. The V gene's germline CDR1 is SNHLY and CDR2 FYNNEI. The CDR3 covers 13 residues.

This clone was seen once. CDR3 in amino acids: CASSPSSGLGSSGANVLTF. The CDR3 region has the DNA TGTGCCAGTAGTCCATCCTCGGGACTGGGTAGCTCTGGGGCCAACGTCCTGACTTTC. The chain has TRBV19 and TRBJ2-6, with a possible D match to TRBD2 (6 bases). Germline CDR1 LNHDA, CDR2 SQIVND (reference sequence). The V and J ends lost 5 bases and 0 bases respectively, with 20 bases between them. The CDR3 consists of 19 residues.

V gene TRBV7-3 combines with J gene TRBJ2-2; 10 bases map to TRBD1. The CDR3 covers 16 residues. J gave up 3 bases and V 4 bases, and 5 bases lay outside the gene matches. Germline values: CDR1 SGHTA, CDR2 FQGTGA. CDR3 loop: CASSSRDRGDTGELFF. The CDR3 DNA reads TGTGCCAGCAGCTCCCGGGACAGGGGAGACACCGGGGAGCTGTTTTTT.

CDR3 loop: CATSDSPGKSNQPQHF. The CDR3 DNA follows: TGTGCCACCAGTGATTCACCGGGAAAAAGCAATCAGCCCCAGCATTTT. This sequence joins TRBV24-1 and TRBJ1-5; D gene ambiguous. This CDR3 is built from 16 residues. Germline CDR1 is KGHDR and CDR2 is SFDVKD. Between the trimmed V and J ends, which lost 2 bases and 1 base, there was a span of 11 bases.

The rearrangement uses TRBV27 and TRBJ2-7; 8 bases agree with TRBD1. Trimming cost V 6 bases and J 3 bases; bases outside gene matches: 10. The CDR3 consists of 15 residues. Germline V lookup: CDR1 MNHEY, CDR2 SMNVEV (reference sequence). CDR3 in DNA: TGTGCCAGCAGGAACCAGGGGGCTCAGGGCTACGAGCAGTACTTC. Its protein product is CASRNQGAQGYEQYF.

CDR3 protein: CASSIRGGWETQYF. As DNA, the CDR3 is TGCGCCAGCAGCATACGGGGGGGCTGGGAGACCCAGTACTTC. This sequence joins TRBV5-1 and TRBJ2-5, with TRBD2 matching 8 bases. Germline assignment: CDR1 SGHRS and CDR2 YFSETQ. V lost 4 bases and J lost 5; bases outside the gene matches: 7. This CDR3 has 14 residues.

In DNA form, the CDR3 reads TGTGCCAGCAGCTTAGATCAGGGAACGGCTGGCTACACCTTC. Residues: CASSLDQGTAGYTF. This chain links TRBV11-2 with TRBJ1-2; a weak D match, TRBD1 (5 bases). CDR1 and CDR2 (germline): SGHAT, FQNNGV. Trimming removed 0 bases from V and 7 bases from J, with 12 bases in between. There are 14 residues in the CDR3.

The rearrangement uses TRBV6-1 and TRBJ1-5, with 7 bases matching TRBD1. The ends lost 2 bases at V and 3 bases at J; junction bases unmatched: 4. CDR3 length equals 15 residues. The V gene's germline CDR1 is MNHNS and CDR2 SASEGT. Here the CDR3 reads CASSETGAYNQPQHF. In DNA, the CDR3 is TGTGCCAGCAGTGAAACAGGGGCCTACAATCAGCCCCAGCATTTT.

The chain combines TRBV12-3 or TRBV12-4 with TRBJ2-5; maybe TRBD2 (6 bases). The V end was cut by 6 bases, the J end by 5 bases, with 13 bases between. The CDR3 totals 13 residues. The CDR3 here is CASSPLAVETQYF. CDR3 sequence (DNA): TGTGCCAGCAGCCCACTAGCAGTGGAGACCCAGTACTTC.

This clone was seen more than once but under ten times. V usage is TRBV6-7 and J usage is TRBJ2-7; 7 nucleotides align to TRBD1. TRBV6-7 is designated an ORF whose function remains uncertain. The V segment lost 9 bases and the J segment 6 bases; nucleotides outside the gene matches: 17. The CDR3 has 15 amino acids. CDR3 sequence reads: CARLTTGCYSGEQYF. CDR3 nucleotide sequence: TGTGCCAGGCTAACGACAGGGTGCTATTCGGGCGAGCAGTACTTC.